This passage covers 3 T cell receptor beta chains from one sample sequenced in a study of T cell responses to AZD1222 COVID-19 vaccine. The table came from immunoSEQ multiplex PCR; TCRdb's copy has only in-frame clones and leaves some out. The repertoire holds some 150,000 clones, with 88% as singletons. The input for sequencing was peripheral blood, taken 28 days after the second AZD1222 dose. The receptors here all came from an adult who received the AZD1222 COVID-19 vaccine.

The J gene is TRBJ1-1, the V gene TRBV25-1; D possibly corresponds to TRBD1 (5 bases). The CDR3 has 14 residues. Germline lookup yields CDR1 MGHDK and CDR2 SYGVNS. V lost 2 bases and J 5 bases, leaving 12 bases between the germline ends. The CDR3 loop reads CASSEEGLRTEAFF. Here the CDR3 DNA reads TGTGCCAGCAGTGAAGAGGGGCTGAGGACTGAAGCTTTCTTT.

This clone was seen just once. CDR3 amino acids: CASSYVNRQTNYGYTF. The CDR3 DNA is TGTGCCAGCAGTTACGTAAACCGACAAACTAACTATGGCTACACCTTC. The chain uses TRBV6-6 and TRBJ1-2; no definite D call. The V end was cut by 2 bases, the J end by 0 bases, with 13 bases between. Germline V gene lookup returns CDR1 MNHNY and CDR2 SVGAGI (reference sequence). The CDR3 is 16 amino acids.

This clone was detected only once. This chain's CDR3 is CASSGQGMPQHF. In nucleotides, the CDR3 is TGTGCCAGCAGTGGGCAGGGGATGCCCCAGCATTTT. The chain is built from TRBV28 and TRBJ1-5, with D possibly being TRBD1 (6 bases). This CDR3 contains 12 residues. The ends were cut back, 5 bases at V and 9 bases at J, with 11 bases in the middle. CDR1 and CDR2 from the germline V gene are MDHEN and SYDVKM.